Listed below are T cell receptor beta chains from one sample, sequenced in a study of blood T cell repertoires in COVID-19. Some clones are missing from TCRdb's copy, which holds only in-frame ones; the method was immunoSEQ multiplex PCR. The repertoire includes a few hundred thousand clones, about 80% of them detected once, and 2.5% to 4% sits in the top ten. The sequenced material came from peripheral blood. The receptor source for this set is a woman of 80 years or more with acute or convalescent COVID-19. Each CDR3 is given with its conserved first and last residue. Each record gives: J gene, clone size, D gene, V gene, CDR3 protein, CDR3 DNA. D genes are given only for firm matches. Rows may omit the clone size; those that give it use once, few, many or a size class.

TRBJ2-3 | . | . | TRBV11-3 | CASSSAARTDTQYF | .
TRBJ2-1 | few | . | TRBV10-2 | CASRDYSYNEQFF | TGCGCCAGCAGGGACTATTCCTACAATGAGCAGTTCTTC
TRBJ2-1 | . | . | TRBV18 | CASSVQQGANNEQFF | TGTGCCAGCTCAGTCCAACAGGGTGCCAACAATGAGCAGTTCTTC
TRBJ2-7 | once | . | TRBV12-2 | CASRLGGHEQYF | TGTGCAAGTCGCTTAGGAGGCCACGAGCAGTACTTC
TRBJ1-2 | . | . | TRBV2 | CASRKEISYGYTF | TGTGCCAGCAGGAAGGAGATAAGCTATGGCTACACCTTC
TRBJ1-2 | . | . | TRBV3-1/TRBV3-2 | CASSPWTANYGYTF | TGTGCCAGCAGCCCCTGGACAGCTAACTATGGCTACACCTTC
TRBJ1-1 | . | . | TRBV5-1 | CASRIIGDTEAFF | TGCGCCAGCAGGATAATCGGGGACACTGAAGCTTTCTTT
TRBJ1-1 | few | . | TRBV6-6 | CASSYSKGDGAEAFF | TGTGCCAGCAGTTACTCGAAAGGCGACGGAGCTGAAGCTTTCTTT
TRBJ2-6 | . | . | TRBV7-9 | CASSLGQVTSGANVLTF | TGTGCCAGCAGCTTAGGCCAGGTAACCTCTGGGGCCAACGTCCTGACTTTC
TRBJ1-5 | . | . | TRBV18 | CASSPPGQSNQPQHF | TGTGCCAGCTCACCACCTGGGCAGAGCAATCAGCCCCAGCATTTT
TRBJ2-7 | . | . | TRBV5-4 | CASSLGGTSSYEQYF | TGTGCCAGCAGCTTGGGCGGGACCTCCTCCTACGAGCAGTACTTC
TRBJ2-7 | few | TRBD1 | TRBV5-6 | CASSSPPGDRGRYEQYF | TGTGCCAGCAGCTCCCCTCCGGGGGACAGGGGGCGTTACGAGCAGTACTTC
TRBJ2-5 | . | . | TRBV2 | CASGAVPEETQYF | TGTGCCTCAGGGGCGGTCCCGGAAGAGACCCAGTACTTC
TRBJ2-2 | . | TRBD1 | TRBV9 | CASSKGGPGELFF | TGTGCCAGCAGCAAAGGGGGCCCCGGGGAGCTGTTTTTT
TRBJ2-2 | . | . | TRBV2 | CASSEAAVNTGELFF | TGTGCCAGCAGTGAAGCAGCGGTTAACACCGGGGAGCTGTTTTTT
TRBJ1-4 | . | TRBD1 | TRBV7-9 | CASSSQGAVEKLFF | TGTGCCAGCAGCTCACAGGGGGCGGTTGAAAAACTGTTTTTT
TRBJ2-5 | many | TRBD2 | TRBV5-1 | CASSLSGGGAETQYF | TGCGCCAGCAGCTTATCCGGCGGGGGGGCGGAGACCCAGTACTTC
TRBJ2-2 | . | . | TRBV5-1 | CASSLPGAANTGELFF | TGCGCCAGCAGCTTGCCAGGGGCAGCGAACACCGGGGAGCTGTTTTTT
TRBJ1-4 | many | TRBD1 | TRBV11-2 | CASSPLQGPANEKLFF | TGTGCCAGCAGCCCCCTACAGGGGCCAGCTAATGAAAAACTGTTTTTT
TRBJ1-2 | few | . | TRBV2 | CASSGHSNYGYTF | TGTGCCAGCAGTGGTCACAGTAACTATGGCTACACCTTC
TRBJ2-2 | . | TRBD1 | TRBV29-1 | CSDRTGGNTGELFF | TGCAGCGACCGGACAGGGGGGAACACCGGGGAGCTGTTTTTT
TRBJ1-1 | . | . | TRBV6-5 | CASSPTGHEAFF | TGTGCCAGCAGTCCTACAGGGCATGAAGCTTTCTTT
TRBJ2-1 | . | . | TRBV15 | CATSRDRGDYNEQFF | TGTGCCACCAGCAGAGACAGGGGGGACTACAATGAGCAGTTCTTC
TRBJ2-2 | . | TRBD1 | TRBV5-5 | CASSLNRDRVTNTGELFF | TGTGCCAGCAGCCTGAACCGGGACAGGGTTACGAACACCGGGGAGCTGTTTTTT
TRBJ2-7 | . | TRBD2 | TRBV28 | CATGTTALYHAQYEQYF | TGTGCCACGGGGACTACCGCCCTCTATCATGCCCAATACGAGCAGTACTTC
TRBJ1-3 | . | . | TRBV3-1/TRBV3-2 | CASSHRENTIYF | TGTGCCAGCAGCCATCGCGAAAACACCATATATTTT
TRBJ1-5 | . | . | TRBV2 | CASSRASGNQPQHF | TGTGCCAGCAGCCGGGCCAGCGGGAATCAGCCCCAGCATTTT
TRBJ2-7 | . | . | TRBV7-9 | CASSSTGQGLAGQSYEQYF | TGTGCCAGCAGCTCGACCGGACAGGGCCTAGCGGGGCAATCCTACGAGCAGTACTTC
TRBJ2-1 | . | TRBD2 | TRBV11-2 | CASSWVLREGVAYNEQFF | TGTGCCAGCAGCTGGGTCTTGCGGGAGGGGGTGGCCTACAATGAGCAGTTCTTC
TRBJ1-1 | . | . | TRBV5-1 | CASSLGPGTEVAFF | TGCGCCAGCAGCTTGGGACCGGGAACTGAAGTAGCTTTCTTT
TRBJ1-2 | . | . | TRBV6-5 | CASRITGRVSGYTF | TGTGCCAGCAGAATAACAGGGAGAGTGAGTGGCTACACCTTC
TRBJ2-2 | . | TRBD2 | TRBV27 | CASSSGGISTGELFF | TGTGCCAGCAGTAGCGGGGGGATTTCCACCGGGGAGCTGTTTTTT
TRBJ2-3 | . | TRBD1 | TRBV27 | CASRPAGTAATDTQYF | TGTGCCAGCAGACCAGCCGGGACAGCGGCCACAGATACGCAGTATTTT